The TCR beta chain under discussion was sequenced for a study of blood T cell repertoires in COVID-19 (dated by TCRdb to 2020 to 2021). Context from the whole study: The collaborator samples originated in the United States, Italy and Spain and spanned the acute and convalescent phases of COVID-19. The prospective study material was composed of cDNA or gDNA derived from T cells, B-cell-depleted T cells, or PBMCs. Subjects who had been exposed to COVID-19, were actively infected with it, or had recovered from it provided the deeply sampled blood TCRbeta repertoires that made up the dataset. The repertoires were released in a freely available public database intended as a resource for research on the immune response to SARS-CoV-2. Samples were obtained from the ongoing ImmuneRACE study (first 160 participants) and from about 1,300 subjects provided by 6 global collaborators. Nearly every sample came with metadata listing a de-identified subject ID, COVID-19 status, age in years and sex. Where available, HLA class I and class II types were taken from metadata supplied by the sample provider and were not determined by assay-based typing.

On the study overall, not on this receptor specifically: The amount of clinical and demographic metadata varied by source and participant and was provided uncurated.

At one collaborating source in Seattle, patients were enrolled during active infection and were followed longitudinally through the course of disease. Whole blood was collected in K2EDTA tubes by collaborating institutions according to the institutions' own protocols. For TCRbeta analysis, collaborators shipped samples in one of three forms: frozen whole blood, isolated PBMCs, or DNA extracted from either of those sample types. The immunoSEQ Assay, a bias-controlled multiplex PCR, was used to amplify TCRbeta CDR3 regions from genomic DNA. For the original study's pipeline: Within the assay, amplification of reference gene primers was used to estimate how many nucleated cells each sample contained. Sequence reads were collapsed and filtered to measure the absolute abundance of every unique TCRbeta CDR3 rearrangement. For each sample, productive Simpson clonality was calculated as the square root of Simpson's diversity index across productive rearrangements. TCRdb limited this immuneACCESS table to in-frame rearrangements with V and J called. A share of clones is missing; checked studies link under half to unresolved V genes, and the rest is unexplained. From that table come the V and J calls and clone size; the DNA was used to work out D and trimming. Across this sample there are around 150,000 clones, with around 82% seen only once. The leading ten clones occupy about 7.7% of the sample.

Worth noting for this clone: Its target antigen remains unknown. Per-base quality was not reported, and no clone a single base away is much larger than it.

The receptor's source is a woman between 40 and 55 years old with COVID-19, enrolled during active disease. Sequenced input: peripheral blood.

In nucleotide form, the sequence is TGTGCCAGCAGCCATGGAGGGACTAGCTCCTATAATTCACCCCTCCACTTT. This gives the protein CASSHGGTSSYNSPLHF. The chain couples TRBV6-2 or TRBV6-3 to TRBJ1-6; perhaps TRBD1 is the D gene, with 5 bases matching. V drops 6 bases and J drops 0 bases, leaving 15 bases in between. The cysteine opens and the phenylalanine closes a CDR3 of 17 amino acids. Here the CDR3 DNA is all that survives: 51 bases in frame from base 1. Via the germline V gene, CDR1 is MNHEY and CDR2 SVGEGT.